The 9 T cell receptor beta chains presented below share a single source sample, sequenced in a study of blood T cell repertoires in COVID-19. Generated by immunoSEQ multiplex PCR, the TCRdb table keeps only in-frame clones and is missing some. The table includes some 200,000 clones, about 84% detected once. The sequenced material came from peripheral blood. The receptors originated from a woman older than 75 with COVID-19, enrolled during active disease.

V usage is TRBV9 and J usage is TRBJ2-1; 9 bases fit TRBD2. V lost 3 bases to trimming and J lost 2 bases; unmatched junction nucleotides: 9. CDR1 is SGDLS and CDR2 is YYNGEE in the germline V gene. The CDR3 contains 17 residues. CDR3 amino acids: CASSAQPTSGPYNEQFF. The CDR3, as DNA: TGTGCCAGCAGCGCCCAACCGACTAGCGGACCCTACAATGAGCAGTTCTTC.

CDR3 protein: CASSTSGPATNEKLFF. CDR3 bases: TGTGCCAGTAGTACCAGCGGACCAGCAACTAATGAAAAACTGTTTTTT. The V gene is TRBV19, the J gene TRBJ1-4; no clear D gene. Trimming took 4 bases from V and 0 from J, leaving 12 bases between them. Germline-derived CDR1 and CDR2 are LNHDA and SQIVND (reference sequence). This CDR3 has 16 residues.

V and J are TRBV19 and TRBJ2-2; TRBD2 agrees at 7 bases. This CDR3 has 17 residues. The germline gives CDR1 LNHDA, CDR2 SQIVND (reference sequence). V shed 0 bases, J shed 1 base, and the junction held 5 bases outside the gene matches. CDR3 nucleotide sequence: TGTGCCAGTAGTATAGATTCAGGCGGGAGGAACACCGGGGAGCTGTTTTTT. Translated, it gives CASSIDSGGRNTGELFF.

For the CDR3, the DNA is TGTGCCAGCAGCGACCGGACTGCCCAGGAGTTCTTC. This encodes CASSDRTAQEFF. The rearrangement links TRBV9 to TRBJ2-1; weak D call: TRBD2 (5 bases). V was clipped by 3 bases and J by 14 bases, with 15 bases between them. Germline V lookup: CDR1 SGDLS, CDR2 YYNGEE. CDR3 length equals 12 residues.

In the case of this clone: The same CDR3 arises from other DNA sequences in this sample as well. The chain joins TRBV3-1 (or the pseudogene TRBV3-2) to TRBJ2-1, with D unresolved. CDR1 and CDR2 from the germline V gene are LGHDT and YNNKEL (reference sequence). With 1 base removed from V and 0 bases from J, the gap between germline ends came to 4 bases. This CDR3 region has 14 residues. The CDR3 nucleotides read TGTGCCAGCAGCCAAGGGAGCTCCTACAATGAGCAGTTCTTC. Its translation: CASSQGSSYNEQFF.

The chain couples TRBV5-1 to TRBJ2-7; 10 bases agree with TRBD2. Germline V gives CDR1 SGHRS, CDR2 YFSETQ. The CDR3 sequence is 15 residues long. With V trimmed by 0 bases and J by 4 bases, 4 bases remained unmatched. The CDR3 spells CASSLVTSGDYEQYF. CDR3 DNA sequence: TGCGCCAGCAGCTTGGTTACTAGCGGGGATTACGAGCAGTACTTC.

The chain is built from TRBV11-3 and TRBJ1-6; D call uncertain. Germline CDR1 SGHNT, CDR2 YENEEA. This CDR3 has 12 residues. The germline V and J ends were trimmed by 4 bases and 7 bases, with 5 bases remaining between them. The CDR3 nucleotides are TGTGCCAGCAGCTCCCCAAATTCACCCCTCCACTTT. Protein: CASSSPNSPLHF.

This clone has only one observation. The chain links TRBV6-5 to TRBJ2-1; the D is unclear. The CDR3 length is 14 residues. From germline, CDR1 is MNHEY and CDR2 SVGAGI. Trimming left V 5 bases short and J 0 bases short, with 8 bases between. CDR3 in amino acids: CASSLLGSYNEQFF. As DNA, the CDR3 is TGTGCCAGCAGTCTCCTAGGCTCCTACAATGAGCAGTTCTTC.

The DNA for the CDR3 is TGCGCCAGCAGCTCCATGGGAGGGATTGGGGAGACCCAGTACTTC. Translating it yields CASSSMGGIGETQYF. The chain carries TRBV5-1 and TRBJ2-5; 7 nucleotides align to TRBD2. This CDR3 contains 15 residues. V was pared by 3 bases and J by 5 bases, with 10 bases of the junction left unmatched. Germline values: CDR1 SGHRS, CDR2 YFSETQ.